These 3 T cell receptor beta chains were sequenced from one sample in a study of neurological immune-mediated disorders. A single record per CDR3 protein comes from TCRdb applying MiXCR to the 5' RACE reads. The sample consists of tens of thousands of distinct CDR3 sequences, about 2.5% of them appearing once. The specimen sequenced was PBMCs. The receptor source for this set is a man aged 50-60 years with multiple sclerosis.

The CDR3 DNA reads as TGTGCCAGCAGCTTACCTACAGCAACCTGTGAAGCTTTCTTT. Its translation: CASSLPTATCEAFF. V is TRBV7-6 and J is TRBJ1-1; D call uncertain. Germline CDR1 and CDR2: SGHVS and FNYEAQ. The CDR3 is 14 amino acids. The ends were cut back, 2 bases at V and 7 bases at J, with 14 bases in the middle.

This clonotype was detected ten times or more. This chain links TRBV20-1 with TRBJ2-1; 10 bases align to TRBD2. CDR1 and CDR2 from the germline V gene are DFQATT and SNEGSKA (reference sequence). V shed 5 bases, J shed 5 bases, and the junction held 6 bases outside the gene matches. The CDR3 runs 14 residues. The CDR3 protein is CSARLAGLNNEQFF. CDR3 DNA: TGCAGTGCTCGACTAGCGGGCTTAAACAATGAGCAGTTCTTC.

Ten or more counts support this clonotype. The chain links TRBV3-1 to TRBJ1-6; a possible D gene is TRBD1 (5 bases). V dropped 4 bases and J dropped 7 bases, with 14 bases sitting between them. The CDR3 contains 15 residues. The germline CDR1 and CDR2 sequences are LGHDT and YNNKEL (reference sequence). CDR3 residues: CASSRKIGANSPLHF. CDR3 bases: TGTGCCAGCAGCCGCAAAATCGGGGCGAATTCACCCCTCCACTTT.